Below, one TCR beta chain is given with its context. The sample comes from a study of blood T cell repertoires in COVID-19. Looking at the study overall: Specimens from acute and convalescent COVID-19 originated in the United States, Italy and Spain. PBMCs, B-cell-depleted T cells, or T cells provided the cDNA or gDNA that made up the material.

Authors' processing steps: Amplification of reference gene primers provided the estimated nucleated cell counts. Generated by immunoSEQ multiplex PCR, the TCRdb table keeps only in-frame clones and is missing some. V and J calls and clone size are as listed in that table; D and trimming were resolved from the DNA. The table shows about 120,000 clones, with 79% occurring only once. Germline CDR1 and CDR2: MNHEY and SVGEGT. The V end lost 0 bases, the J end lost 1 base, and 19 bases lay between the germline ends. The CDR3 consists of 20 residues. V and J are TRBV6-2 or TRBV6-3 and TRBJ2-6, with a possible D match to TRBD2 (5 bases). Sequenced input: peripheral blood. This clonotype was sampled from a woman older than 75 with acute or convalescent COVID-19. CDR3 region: CASSYSATGDQWSGANVLTF. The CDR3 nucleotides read TGTGCCAGCAGTTACTCGGCGACCGGGGATCAATGGTCTGGGGCCAACGTCCTGACTTTC.